This T cell receptor (beta chain) was retrieved from a study of T cell responses to AZD1222 COVID-19 vaccine. With regard to this clone: Its antigen is still unknown.

Repertoires were generated with immunoSEQ multiplex PCR, while TCRdb's copy carries only in-frame clones and drops some. The sample consists of approximately 110,000 clones, roughly 85% of them appearing once. Germline V gene data show CDR1 as SGHNT and CDR2 as YYREEE (reference sequence). Trimming removed 2 bases from V and 5 bases from J, with 10 bases in between. The CDR3 covers 14 residues. General study points: Spike-spanning, vaccine-associated CD4 TCRs were dominant at 160-218 and 743-854.

V and J are TRBV5-4 and TRBJ1-4; perhaps TRBD1 as D (5 bases). The input for sequencing was peripheral blood, taken 28 days after the second AZD1222 dose. This clonotype was sampled from an adult who received the AZD1222 COVID-19 vaccine. CDR3 loop: CASSFRQPNEKLFF. CDR3 sequence (DNA): TGTGCCAGCAGCTTCCGACAGCCGAATGAAAAACTGTTTTTT.